What follows is one T cell receptor (beta chain) and its context. This clone was counted once. The clone's antigen remains unknown. Base-call qualities are not available, and no considerably larger clone is one nucleotide away. TCRbeta CDR3 regions were amplified from genomic DNA using the immunoSEQ Assay, a bias-controlled multiplex PCR. Processing in the source paper ran as follows. Within the assay, amplification of reference gene primers was used to estimate how many nucleated cells each sample contained. To quantify the absolute abundance of each unique TCRbeta CDR3 rearrangement, sequence reads were collapsed and filtered. For each sample, productive Simpson clonality was calculated as the square root of Simpson's diversity index across productive rearrangements. TCRdb limited this immuneACCESS table to in-frame rearrangements with V and J called. A share of clones is missing; checked studies link under half to unresolved V genes, and the rest is unexplained. Clonal size and the V and J genes are those of that table, whereas D and trimming came from the DNA. Within this sample are roughly 130,000 clones, with roughly nine tenths of them counted one time only. The top ten clones comprise approximately 3.7% of the sample.

This record belongs to a study of blood T cell repertoires in COVID-19 (dated by TCRdb to the early 2020s). Turning to the overall study: The collaborator samples originated in the United States, Italy and Spain and spanned the acute and convalescent phases of COVID-19. The material from the prospective study consisted of cDNA or gDNA derived from T cells, B-cell-depleted T cells, or PBMCs. Deeply sampled blood TCRbeta repertoires from subjects exposed to, actively infected with, or recovered from COVID-19 were included in the dataset. The repertoires were released in a freely available public database meant as a resource for research on the immune response to SARS-CoV-2. The samples were drawn from the first 160 participants of the ongoing ImmuneRACE study and from 1,254 subjects provided by 6 global collaborators. The sample metadata nearly always contained a de-identified subject ID, COVID-19 status, age in years and sex. HLA class I and class II types, where available, came from metadata supplied by the sample provider rather than from assay-based typing.

Whole blood was collected in K2EDTA tubes by collaborating institutions according to the institutions' own protocols. For TCRbeta analysis, collaborator samples were shipped as frozen whole blood, as isolated PBMCs, or as DNA extracted from either sample type. V is trimmed back by 4 bases and J by 0 bases, and the junction contains 7 bases that no gene match accounts for. CDR1 and CDR2, looked up from the germline V gene, are KGHDR and SFDVKD. From its cysteine to its phenylalanine, the CDR3 spans 18 amino acids. The read is trimmed to its CDR3 DNA, 54 bases read in frame from base 1. Overall study results and their limits: Clinical and demographic metadata were provided uncurated, with the amount varying by source and participant.

Material: peripheral blood. The sequence was collected from a man over 45 with active COVID-19. Rearrangement joined TRBV24-1 to TRBJ2-6, with 8 central nucleotides matching TRBD1. The base sequence is TGTGCCACCAGTGAACTGGACAGGGTTCTCTCTGGGGCCAACGTCCTGACTTTC. It is translated as CATSELDRVLSGANVLTF.